This entry lists 30 T cell receptor beta chains sequenced from one sample in a study of blood T cell repertoires in COVID-19 (dated by TCRdb to 2019 to 2021). Receptors were amplified or captured by the immunoSEQ multiplex PCR assay. The table was pulled from immuneACCESS by TCRdb, which kept in-frame rearrangements only. Such tables lose some clones; where checked, under half of the loss comes from unresolved V genes, and the rest has no known cause. The sample profile shows 370,000 or so clones; approximately 80% of them were found once. More than 0.85% of the sample lies in the top ten. The sample taken for sequencing was peripheral blood. These receptors all come from a human donor with acute or convalescent COVID-19. The donor label of this sample is uncertain.

V is TRBV12-5 and J is TRBJ2-1, with D possibly TRBD1 on 6 matching bases. Per the germline V gene, CDR1 is LGHNT and CDR2 is FRNRAP. V was clipped by 8 bases and J by 15 bases, with 17 bases between them. The CDR3 is 11 amino acids. The CDR3 DNA is TGTGCTAGTACCGACAGGATTTCTCTGTTCTTC. Its translation is CASTDRISLFF.

On this clone: The junction departs from germline at one end; a sequencing error may be responsible. The genes are TRBV28 and TRBJ1-1; 7 bases agree with TRBD1. CDR1 MDHEN and CDR2 SYDVKM come from the germline V gene. CDR3 length: 12 amino acids. As DNA, the CDR3 is TGTGCCAGCAGTTTAAATGTGGGACAGCCCCTCTTT. It yields the protein CASSLNVGQPLF.

This clone appeared once. The chain is built from TRBV5-1 and TRBJ1-5, with TRBD1 identical over 9 bases. With V trimmed by 3 bases and J by 3 bases, 4 bases remained unmatched. The CDR3 runs to 15 residues. Germline values: CDR1 SGHRS, CDR2 YFSETQ. CDR3 sequence (DNA): TGCGCCAGCAGCTCGGGACAGGGTAACAATCAGCCCCAGCATTTT. Translated: CASSSGQGNNQPQHF.

The DNA for the CDR3 is TGTGCCAGCAGCCAAGAGGGACAGATGGGGGCTTTCTTT. As protein: CASSQEGQMGAFF. The gene calls are TRBV3-1 (or the pseudogene TRBV3-2) and TRBJ1-1; 7 bases are a match to TRBD1. The length of the CDR3 is 13 residues. J gave up 11 bases and V 0 bases, and 6 bases lay outside the gene matches. Germline V gene data show CDR1 as LGHDT and CDR2 as YNNKEL (reference sequence).

The table lists this clone with a count of one. The chain joins TRBV7-2 to TRBJ2-1; possibly TRBD1 for D (5 bases). Germline V gene lookup returns CDR1 SGHTA and CDR2 FQGNSA. The CDR3 runs 14 residues. Trimming stripped 5 bases from V and 8 bases from J, with 16 bases between. CDR3 protein: CASSPPRGLDEQFF. The CDR3 nucleotides are TGTGCCAGCAGCCCGCCTAGGGGCTTGGATGAGCAGTTCTTC.

The V gene is TRBV6-5, the J gene TRBJ1-2; weak D call: TRBD1 (5 bases). Germline V CDR1 and CDR2: MNHEY, SVGAGI. The CDR3 consists of 16 residues. Trimming left V 4 bases short and J 2 bases short, with 17 bases between. The DNA of the CDR3 is TGTGCCAGCAGTTCTCGGGGGGGACGAGAAAACTATGGCTACACCTTC. Protein sequence: CASSSRGGRENYGYTF.

The chain combines TRBV4-2 with TRBJ2-7; 9 bases are a match to TRBD2. The ends lost 4 bases at V and 6 bases at J; junction bases unmatched: 10. The CDR3 contains 15 residues. Germline V gene lookup returns CDR1 LGHNA and CDR2 YNFKEQ. The CDR3 region has the DNA TGTGCCAGCAGCCCTACCCCGGGACTAGCCGGCGAGCAGTACTTC. Protein: CASSPTPGLAGEQYF.

The rearrangement links TRBV5-1 to TRBJ2-5; TRBD2 matches 7 bases. V was pared by 4 bases and J by 4 bases, with 10 bases of the junction left unmatched. This CDR3 contains 15 residues. The germline CDR1 and CDR2 sequences are SGHRS and YFSETQ. The CDR3 nucleotides read TGCGCCAGCAGCAATACTAGCGTAGGAGGAGAGACCCAGTACTTC. Its translation is CASSNTSVGGETQYF.

The CDR3 sequence: CASSLSPSPGQGRAKNIQYF. CDR3 coding DNA: TGTGCCAGCAGTCTCTCACCCAGTCCGGGACAGGGACGAGCCAAAAACATTCAGTACTTC. V and J are TRBV28 and TRBJ2-4, with 9 bases fitting TRBD1. This CDR3 contains 20 residues. The germline gives CDR1 MDHEN, CDR2 SYDVKM. V was pared by 5 bases and J by 0 bases, with 17 bases of the junction left unmatched.

This chain links TRBV11-2 with TRBJ1-2, with 8 bases identical to TRBD1. Germline V gene data show CDR1 as SGHAT and CDR2 as FQNNGV. Trimming cost V 1 base and J 7 bases; bases outside gene matches: 8. The CDR3 has 15 residues. CDR3 amino acids: CASSLGAQGAAGYTF. In DNA form, the CDR3 reads TGTGCCAGCAGCTTAGGGGCCCAGGGGGCGGCTGGCTACACCTTC.

The V gene is TRBV6-5, the J gene TRBJ1-3, with D unresolved. Germline V gene sequence: CDR1 MNHEY, CDR2 SVGAGI. This CDR3 is 13 amino acids long. The V end lost 7 bases, the J end lost 9 bases, and 16 bases lay between the germline ends. This CDR3 is CASTKVRGATIYF. The DNA for the CDR3 is TGTGCCAGCACCAAAGTGCGAGGCGCCACCATATATTTT.

The rearrangement links TRBV6-5 to TRBJ1-2, with TRBD1 matching 9 bases. Trimming took 5 bases from V and 10 from J; bases not matched to a gene: 11. Germline CDR1 is MNHEY and CDR2 is SVGAGI. The CDR3 consists of 14 residues. In DNA, the CDR3 is TGTGCCAGCAGTCCCAGAGGGACAGGGCCGTCCTACACCTTC. It specifies CASSPRGTGPSYTF.

This chain links TRBV11-2 with TRBJ2-5; TRBD2 aligns across 13 bases. CDR3 length: 16 amino acids. Germline values: CDR1 SGHAT, CDR2 FQNNGV. V lost 3 bases, J lost 4 bases, and 5 bases stayed unmatched. The CDR3 protein is CASSFPLAGGRETQYF. As DNA, the CDR3 is TGTGCCAGCAGCTTCCCACTAGCGGGGGGGCGAGAGACCCAGTACTTC.

The V and J genes are TRBV19 and TRBJ1-5; D may be TRBD1 (5 bases). CDR1 is LNHDA, CDR2 SQIVND, per germline (reference sequence). Trimming took off 5 bases at V and 7 bases at J, with 15 bases between the two ends. The CDR3 consists of 14 residues. The DNA of the CDR3 is TGTGCCAGTAGTGCGGTGGGGCGTCGGCAGCCCCAGCATTTT. It codes for CASSAVGRRQPQHF.

This clone was recorded a few times. The chain combines TRBV11-2 with TRBJ2-7; no firm D call. Between the trimmed V and J ends, which lost 0 bases and 8 bases, there was a span of 11 bases. CDR1 SGHAT and CDR2 FQNNGV come from the germline V gene. This CDR3 contains 13 residues. CDR3 loop: CASSLEETFKQYF. The CDR3 nucleotides read TGTGCCAGCAGCTTAGAAGAGACATTCAAGCAGTACTTC. Together with reference TRBV11-2 and TRBJ2-7, the CDR3 gives the full variable domain: EAGVAQSPRYKIIEKRQSVAFWCNPISGHATLYWYQQILGQGPKLLIQFQNNGVVDDSQLPKDRFSAERLKGVDSTLKIQPAKLEDSAVYLCASSLEETFKQYFGPGTRLTVT.

J is TRBJ2-2 and V is TRBV4-2, with 9 bases aligning to TRBD2. The CDR3 has 15 residues. V shed 4 bases, J shed 6 bases, and the junction held 6 bases outside the gene matches. Germline values: CDR1 LGHNA, CDR2 YNFKEQ. The CDR3 sequence: CASSRVAGEAGELFF. CDR3 DNA: TGTGCCAGCAGCCGTGTAGCGGGAGAGGCCGGGGAGCTGTTTTTT.

The V gene is TRBV4-2, the J gene TRBJ1-1; 11 nucleotides agree with TRBD1. There are 19 residues in the CDR3. With V trimmed by 4 bases and J by 0 bases, 13 bases remained unmatched. Germline CDR1 and CDR2: LGHNA and YNFKEQ. The CDR3 nucleotides read TGTGCCAGCAGCCCGCGAAGAGGACAGGGGGCTCTCGTGAACACTGAAGCTTTCTTT. It codes for CASSPRRGQGALVNTEAFF.

This clone was detected only a few times. This chain connects TRBV6-6 to TRBJ1-4; D is unclear. Germline V CDR1 and CDR2: MNHNY, SVGAGI (reference sequence). The CDR3 totals 14 residues. Trimming took 3 bases from V and 0 from J, leaving 5 bases between them. The CDR3 loop is CASSYSATNEKLFF. CDR3 sequence (DNA): TGTGCCAGCAGTTATTCTGCAACTAATGAAAAACTGTTTTTT.

There are a few counts of this clone. V usage is TRBV5-1 and J usage is TRBJ2-1; TRBD2 agrees at 11 bases. Trimming removed 3 bases from V and 0 bases from J; junction bases left unmatched: 5. The CDR3 is 17 residues long. Germline CDR1 reads SGHRS; CDR2 reads YFSETQ. The chain's CDR3 is CASSSSGGPSSYNEQFF. CDR3 sequence (DNA): TGCGCCAGCAGCTCTAGCGGGGGGCCGAGCTCCTACAATGAGCAGTTCTTC.

This clone appeared once. The V gene is TRBV27, the J gene TRBJ2-5; 12 bases agree with TRBD2. V dropped 5 bases and J dropped 5; count of bases not matched to a gene: 6. Germline loops: CDR1 MNHEY, CDR2 SMNVEV (reference sequence). The CDR3 is 15 amino acids. The CDR3 here is CASSPRLAGEETQYF. The CDR3 coding sequence is TGTGCCAGCAGTCCACGACTAGCGGGGGAGGAGACCCAGTACTTC.

The chain carries TRBV20-1 and TRBJ1-2; D remains ambiguous. V shed 8 bases and J shed 0 bases, with 7 bases lying between them. The CDR3 totals 11 residues. Germline V gene sequence: CDR1 DFQATT, CDR2 SNEGSKA (reference sequence). The CDR3 nucleotides read TGCAGTCATTTTTCTAACTATGGCTACACCTTC. Amino acids: CSHFSNYGYTF.

This chain joins TRBV19 and TRBJ1-4; TRBD1 matches at 10 bases. CDR3 length: 18 residues. Trimming at V came to 10 bases and at J to 5 bases, leaving 19 bases not matched to a gene. Germline V gives CDR1 LNHDA, CDR2 SQIVND (reference sequence). CDR3 nucleotide sequence: TGTGCCACCAATTTCCGTCGGGGGACAGGGGCCCCCAATGAAAAACTGTTTTTT. This translates into CATNFRRGTGAPNEKLFF.

This clone came up a few times. This chain joins TRBV7-9 and TRBJ2-1; TRBD1 is a possible D gene (6 bases). CDR1 and CDR2 (germline): SEHNR, FQNEAQ (reference sequence). V lost 4 bases and J 7 bases, leaving 20 bases between the germline ends. CDR3 length: 16 residues. The CDR3 loop reads CASSSFPSRGMNEQFF. The CDR3, as DNA: TGTGCCAGCAGCTCCTTTCCCTCTAGGGGGATGAATGAGCAGTTCTTC.

This clone has more than one count but fewer than ten. The chain combines TRBV20-1 with TRBJ1-6; no definite D call. CDR1 is DFQATT, CDR2 SNEGSKA, per germline (reference sequence). V gave up 3 bases and J gave up 6 bases, with 9 bases separating them. There are 13 residues in the CDR3. This chain's CDR3 is CSASGATNSPLHF. The CDR3 DNA reads as TGCAGTGCTAGTGGAGCTACTAATTCACCCCTCCACTTT.

The chain has TRBV7-8 and TRBJ1-2; D ambiguous. The V end lost 5 bases, the J end lost 0 bases, and 13 bases lay between the germline ends. The CDR3 length is 15 residues. From germline, CDR1 is SGHVS and CDR2 FQNEAQ. CDR3: CASSVRVGTNYGYTF. The CDR3 DNA reads TGTGCCAGCAGCGTACGGGTCGGAACTAACTATGGCTACACCTTC. Full variable domain (remainder filled in from reference TRBV7-8 and TRBJ1-2): GAGVSQSPRYKVAKRGQDVALRCDPISGHVSLFWYQQALGQGPEFLTYFQNEAQLDKSGLPSDRFFAERPEGSVSTLKIQRTQQEDSAVYLCASSVRVGTNYGYTFGSGTRLTVV.

The chain joins TRBV7-7 to TRBJ2-1, with TRBD2 matching over 11 bases. V was clipped by 1 base and J by 6 bases; unmatched bases: 8. This CDR3 has 17 residues. Germline V gene sequence: CDR1 SSHAT, CDR2 FNYEAQ (reference sequence). Here the CDR3 reads CASSLGVAGGPSNEQFF. The CDR3 DNA reads as TGTGCCAGCAGCTTAGGGGTAGCGGGGGGGCCTTCCAATGAGCAGTTCTTC. Full variable domain (outside the CDR3, taken from reference TRBV7-7 and TRBJ2-1): GAGVSQSPRYKVTKRGQDVTLRCDPISSHATLYWYQQALGQGPEFLTYFNYEAQPDKSGLPSDRFSAERPEGSISTLTIQRTEQRDSAMYRCASSLGVAGGPSNEQFFGPGTRLTVL.

This clone was found once. This sequence joins TRBV5-1 and TRBJ1-3; TRBD1 is a possible D gene (6 bases). The CDR3 contains 15 residues. Per germline, CDR1 SGHRS and CDR2 YFSETQ. The ends were cut back, 3 bases at V and 0 bases at J, with 10 bases in the middle. The chain's CDR3 is CASSSGQSSGNTIYF. The DNA of the CDR3 is TGCGCCAGCAGCTCAGGACAGTCCTCTGGAAACACCATATATTTT.

This chain connects TRBV15 to TRBJ2-7; the D gene is possibly TRBD1 (7 bases). The CDR3 consists of 12 residues. Germline-derived CDR1 and CDR2 are LNHNV and YYDKDF (reference sequence). V dropped 5 bases and J dropped 6 bases, with 11 bases sitting between them. The CDR3 loop reads CATSGGGREQYF. CDR3 coding DNA: TGTGCCACCAGCGGAGGGGGCCGCGAGCAGTACTTC.

V usage is TRBV28 and J usage is TRBJ2-7; D gene uncertain. Germline CDR1 reads MDHEN; CDR2 reads SYDVKM. The CDR3 has 14 residues. Trimming removed 6 bases at V and 4 bases at J, with 16 bases between. This CDR3 reads CASSRHTPVYEQYF. CDR3 in DNA: TGTGCCAGCAGCAGACACACCCCCGTATACGAGCAGTACTTC.

The rearrangement joins TRBV5-6 to TRBJ2-7; unclear D gene. CDR3 size: 11 residues. The ends were cut back, 4 bases at V and 3 bases at J, with 5 bases in the middle. CDR1 is SGHDT, CDR2 YYEEEE, per germline. In DNA, the CDR3 is TGTGCCAGCAGCGGCGGCTACGAGCAGTACTTC. Protein product: CASSGGYEQYF.